This TCR beta chain was observed in a study of technical replicates of blood from several donors. Measured with immunoSEQ multiplex PCR; TCRdb has only the in-frame clones, and not every one. The sample records more than 65,000 clones, 85% to 95% being singletons. The CDR3 is made up of 13 amino acids. Germline CDR1 is SNHLY and CDR2 is FYNNEI. Trimming removed 1 base at V and 3 bases at J, with 4 bases between. The TCR was taken from a human donor in good health. Sequences were obtained from T cells isolated from PBMCs. This chain connects TRBV2 to TRBJ1-5; D is undetermined. CDR3 nucleotide sequence: TGTGCCAGCAGTGAAGGGCCCAATCAGCCCCAGCATTTT. Its translation: CASSEGPNQPQHF.